This note documents a single TCR beta chain sequence. These data belong to a study of blood T cell repertoires in COVID-19. Study overall: The cDNA or gDNA used as material had been derived from T cells, B-cell-depleted T cells, or PBMCs.

Each participant's cohort was designated according to participant-reported clinical history. V was pared by 3 bases and J by 5 bases, with 10 bases between. This CDR3 is 13 amino acids long. In germline, CDR1 is KGHSH, CDR2 LQKENI. Study processing details: Quantification of nucleated cells was approximated via reference gene primer amplification. Profiled with immunoSEQ multiplex PCR; TCRdb holds only in-frame clones, not every one. That table gives V, J and clone size, and the DNA gave D and trimming. Altogether roughly 290,000 clones are present, about nine tenths being singletons, with the ten largest covering 1.7%.

The receptor's source is a woman aged 35 to 49 who had recovered from COVID-19. Sequencing was done on a sample of PBMCs or T cells enriched from blood (not recorded which). The J gene is TRBJ2-5, the V gene TRBV18, with no clear D. Here the CDR3 reads CASSPGSHETQYF. The CDR3 DNA reads TGTGCCAGCTCACCGGGCAGCCACGAGACCCAGTACTTC.